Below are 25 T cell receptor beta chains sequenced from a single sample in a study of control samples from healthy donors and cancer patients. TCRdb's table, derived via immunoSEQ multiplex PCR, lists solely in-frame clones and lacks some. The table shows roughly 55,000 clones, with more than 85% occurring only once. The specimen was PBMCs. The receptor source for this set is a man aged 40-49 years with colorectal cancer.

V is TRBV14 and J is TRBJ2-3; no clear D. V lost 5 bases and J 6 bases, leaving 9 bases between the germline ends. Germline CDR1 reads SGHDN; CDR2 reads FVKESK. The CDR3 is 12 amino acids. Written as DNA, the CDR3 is TGTGCCAGCAGCTTGAAACACGATACGCAGTATTTT. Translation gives CASSLKHDTQYF.

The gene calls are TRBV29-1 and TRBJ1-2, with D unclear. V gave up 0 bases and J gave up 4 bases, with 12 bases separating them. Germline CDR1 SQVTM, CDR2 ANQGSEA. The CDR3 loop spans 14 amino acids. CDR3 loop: CSVEDQEAGYGYTF. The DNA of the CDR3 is TGCAGCGTTGAAGATCAGGAGGCGGGCTATGGCTACACCTTC.

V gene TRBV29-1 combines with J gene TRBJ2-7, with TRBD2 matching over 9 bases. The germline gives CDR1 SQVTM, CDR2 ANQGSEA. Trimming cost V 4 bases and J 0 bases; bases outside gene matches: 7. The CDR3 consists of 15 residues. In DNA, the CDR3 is TGCAGCGTTGTTTCGAGCGGGAGGAGCTCCTACGAGCAGTACTTC. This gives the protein CSVVSSGRSSYEQYF.

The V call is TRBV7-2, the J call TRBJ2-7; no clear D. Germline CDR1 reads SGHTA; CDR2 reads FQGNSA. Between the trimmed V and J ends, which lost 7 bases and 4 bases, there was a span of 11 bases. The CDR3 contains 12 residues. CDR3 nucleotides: TGTGCCAGCACGAGGCAAGGGTACGAGCAGTACTTC. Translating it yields CASTRQGYEQYF.

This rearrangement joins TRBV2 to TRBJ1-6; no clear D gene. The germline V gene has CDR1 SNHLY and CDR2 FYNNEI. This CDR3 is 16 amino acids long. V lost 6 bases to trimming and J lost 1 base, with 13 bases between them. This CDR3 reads CASREDEGSYNSPLHF. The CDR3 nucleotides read TGTGCCAGCAGGGAGGATGAGGGTTCCTATAATTCACCCCTCCACTTT. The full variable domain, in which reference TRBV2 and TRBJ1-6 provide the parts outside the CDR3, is EPEVTQTPSHQVTQMGQEVILRCVPISNHLYFYWYRQILGQKVEFLVSFYNNEISEKSEIFDDQFSVERPDGSNFTLKIRSTKLEDSAMYFCASREDEGSYNSPLHFGNGTRLTVT.

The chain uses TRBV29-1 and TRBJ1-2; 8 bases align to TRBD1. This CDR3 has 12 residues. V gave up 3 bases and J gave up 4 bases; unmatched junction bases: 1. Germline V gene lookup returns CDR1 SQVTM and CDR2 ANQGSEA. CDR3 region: CSVDGQGYGYTF. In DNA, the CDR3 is TGCAGCGTTGACGGACAGGGCTATGGCTACACCTTC. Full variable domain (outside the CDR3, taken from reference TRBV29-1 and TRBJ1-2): SAVISQKPSRDICQRGTSLTIQCQVDSQVTMMFWYRQQPGQSLTLIATANQGSEATYESGFVIDKFPISRPNLTFSTLTVSNMSPEDSSIYLCSVDGQGYGYTFGSGTRLTVV.

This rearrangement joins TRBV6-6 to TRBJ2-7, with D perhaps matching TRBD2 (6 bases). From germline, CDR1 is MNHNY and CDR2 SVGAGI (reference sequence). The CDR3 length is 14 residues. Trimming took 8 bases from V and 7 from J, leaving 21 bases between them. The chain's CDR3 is CASDTGGLYGEQYF. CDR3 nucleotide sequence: TGTGCCAGCGATACAGGAGGGCTCTACGGTGAGCAGTACTTC.

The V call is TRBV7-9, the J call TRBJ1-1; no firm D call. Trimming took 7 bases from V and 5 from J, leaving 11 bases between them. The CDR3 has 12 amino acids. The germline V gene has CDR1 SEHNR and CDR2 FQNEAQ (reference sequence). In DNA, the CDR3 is TGTGCCAGCACTGAGGGTTATACTGAAGCTTTCTTT. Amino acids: CASTEGYTEAFF. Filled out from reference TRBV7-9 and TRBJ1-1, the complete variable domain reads DTGVSQNPRHKITKRGQNVTFRCDPISEHNRLYWYRQTLGQGPEFLTYFQNEAQLEKSRLLSDRFSAERPKGSFSTLEIQRTEQGDSAMYLCASTEGYTEAFFGQGTRLTVV.

The CDR3 spells CASSPQDNYGYTF. CDR3 nucleotides: TGTGCCAGCAGCCCACAGGATAACTATGGCTACACCTTC. This chain links TRBV9 with TRBJ1-2, with D maybe TRBD1 (5 bases). The CDR3 has 13 amino acids. CDR1 and CDR2 (germline): SGDLS, YYNGEE. V was cut by 4 bases and J by 1 base, with 8 bases left in between.

The CDR3 sequence is CATKKGPEGGEQFF. The CDR3 nucleotides are TGTGCCACTAAGAAGGGCCCCGAGGGAGGTGAGCAGTTCTTC. This rearrangement joins TRBV24-1 to TRBJ2-1, with TRBD2 as a possible D gene (6 bases). V was cut by 10 bases and J by 9 bases, with 21 bases left in between. There are 14 residues in the CDR3. Germline lookup yields CDR1 KGHDR and CDR2 SFDVKD.

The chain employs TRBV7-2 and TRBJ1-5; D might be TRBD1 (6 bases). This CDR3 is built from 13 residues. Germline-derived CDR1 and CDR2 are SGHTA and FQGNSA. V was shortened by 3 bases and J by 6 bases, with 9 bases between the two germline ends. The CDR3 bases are TGTGCCAGCAGCTTCCAGGGGTCTCAGCCCCAGCATTTT. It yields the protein CASSFQGSQPQHF.

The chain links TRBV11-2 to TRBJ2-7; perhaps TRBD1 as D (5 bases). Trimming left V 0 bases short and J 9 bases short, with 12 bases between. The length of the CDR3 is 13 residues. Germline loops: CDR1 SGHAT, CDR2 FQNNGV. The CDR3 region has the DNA TGTGCCAGCAGCTTAGATCACGGAACAGGGCAGTACTTC. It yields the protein CASSLDHGTGQYF.

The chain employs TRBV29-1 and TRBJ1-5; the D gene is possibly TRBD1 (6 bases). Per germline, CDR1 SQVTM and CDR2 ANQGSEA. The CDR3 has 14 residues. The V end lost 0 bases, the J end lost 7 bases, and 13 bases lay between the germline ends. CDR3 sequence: CSVEDGAQGQPQHF. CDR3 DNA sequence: TGCAGCGTTGAAGATGGGGCCCAGGGGCAGCCCCAGCATTTT.

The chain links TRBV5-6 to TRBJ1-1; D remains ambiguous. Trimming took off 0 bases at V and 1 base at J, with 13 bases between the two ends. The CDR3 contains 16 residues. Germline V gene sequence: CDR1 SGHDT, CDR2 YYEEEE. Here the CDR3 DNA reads TGTGCCAGCAGCTTGGCCCTAGGAAGACAGAACACTGAAGCTTTCTTT. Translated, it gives CASSLALGRQNTEAFF.

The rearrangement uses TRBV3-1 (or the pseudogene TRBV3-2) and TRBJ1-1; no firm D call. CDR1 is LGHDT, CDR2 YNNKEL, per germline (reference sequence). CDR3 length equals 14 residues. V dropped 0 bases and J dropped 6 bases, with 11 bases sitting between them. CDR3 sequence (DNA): TGTGCCAGCAGCCAAGACTCGGGGATCGCTGAAGCTTTCTTT. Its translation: CASSQDSGIAEAFF.

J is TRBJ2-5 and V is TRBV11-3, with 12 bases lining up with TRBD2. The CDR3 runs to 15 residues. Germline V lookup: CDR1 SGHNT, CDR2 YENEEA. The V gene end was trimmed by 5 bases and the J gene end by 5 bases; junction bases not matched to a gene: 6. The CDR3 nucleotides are TGTGCCAGCAGCCCAGGGACTAGCGGGCCCGAGACCCAGTACTTC. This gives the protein CASSPGTSGPETQYF.

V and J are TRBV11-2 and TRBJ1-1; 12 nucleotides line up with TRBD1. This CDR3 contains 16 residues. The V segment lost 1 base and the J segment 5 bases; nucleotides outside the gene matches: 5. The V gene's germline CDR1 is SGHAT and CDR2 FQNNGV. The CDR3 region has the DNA TGTGCCAGCAGCTTAGGGGACAGGGGGCGAAGTACTGAAGCTTTCTTT. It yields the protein CASSLGDRGRSTEAFF.

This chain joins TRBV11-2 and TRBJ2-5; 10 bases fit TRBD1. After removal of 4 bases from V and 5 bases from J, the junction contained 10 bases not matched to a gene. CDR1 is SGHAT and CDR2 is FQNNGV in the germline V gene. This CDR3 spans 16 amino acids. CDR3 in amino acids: CASSSSGTGVAETQYF. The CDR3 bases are TGTGCCAGCAGCTCGTCCGGGACAGGGGTGGCGGAGACCCAGTACTTC.

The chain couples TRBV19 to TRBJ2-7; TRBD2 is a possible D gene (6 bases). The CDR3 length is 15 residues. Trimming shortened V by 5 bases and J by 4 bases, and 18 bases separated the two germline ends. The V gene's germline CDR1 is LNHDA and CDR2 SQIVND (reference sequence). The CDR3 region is CASSEGGVGRYEQYF. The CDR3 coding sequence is TGTGCCAGTAGTGAAGGCGGGGTCGGCAGGTACGAGCAGTACTTC.

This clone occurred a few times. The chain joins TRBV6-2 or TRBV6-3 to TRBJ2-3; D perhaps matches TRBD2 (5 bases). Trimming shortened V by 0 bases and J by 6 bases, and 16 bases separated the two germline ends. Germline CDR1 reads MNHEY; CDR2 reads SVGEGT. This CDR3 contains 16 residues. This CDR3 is CASSYSDFLPTDTQYF. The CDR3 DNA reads TGTGCCAGCAGTTACTCGGACTTCTTACCCACCGATACGCAGTATTTT.

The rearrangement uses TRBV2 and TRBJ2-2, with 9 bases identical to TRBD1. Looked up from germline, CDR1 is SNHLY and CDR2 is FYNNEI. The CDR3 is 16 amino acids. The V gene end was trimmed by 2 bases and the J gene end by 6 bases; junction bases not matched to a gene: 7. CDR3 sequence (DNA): TGTGCCAGCAGTGAATGGGGGACAGGGAAGGCCGGGGAGCTGTTTTTT. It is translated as CASSEWGTGKAGELFF. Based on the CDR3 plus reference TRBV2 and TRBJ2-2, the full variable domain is EPEVTQTPSHQVTQMGQEVILRCVPISNHLYFYWYRQILGQKVEFLVSFYNNEISEKSEIFDDQFSVERPDGSNFTLKIRSTKLEDSAMYFCASSEWGTGKAGELFFGEGSRLTVL.

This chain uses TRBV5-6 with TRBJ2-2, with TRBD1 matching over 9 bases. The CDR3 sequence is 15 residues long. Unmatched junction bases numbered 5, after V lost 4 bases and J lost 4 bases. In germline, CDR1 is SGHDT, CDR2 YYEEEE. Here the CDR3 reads CASSHRDRVTGELFF. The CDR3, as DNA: TGTGCCAGCAGCCATCGGGACAGGGTCACCGGGGAGCTGTTTTTT. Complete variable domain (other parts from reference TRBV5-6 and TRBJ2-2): DAGVTQSPTHLIKTRGQQVTLRCSPKSGHDTVSWYQQALGQGPQFIFQYYEEEERQRGNFPDRFSGHQFPNYSSELNVNALLLGDSALYLCASSHRDRVTGELFFGEGSRLTVL.

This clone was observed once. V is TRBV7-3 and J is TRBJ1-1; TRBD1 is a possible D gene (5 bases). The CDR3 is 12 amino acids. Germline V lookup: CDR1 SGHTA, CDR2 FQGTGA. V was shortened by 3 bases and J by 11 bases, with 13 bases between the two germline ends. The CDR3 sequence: CASSFTGVEAFF. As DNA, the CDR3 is TGTGCCAGCAGCTTCACGGGGGTTGAGGCTTTCTTT.

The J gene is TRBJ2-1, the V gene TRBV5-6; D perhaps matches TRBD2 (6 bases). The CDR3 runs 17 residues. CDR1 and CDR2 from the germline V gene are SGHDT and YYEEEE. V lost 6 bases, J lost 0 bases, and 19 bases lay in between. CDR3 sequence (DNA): TGTGCCAGCATACCGGGACTTCAACGAATCTCCTACAATGAGCAGTTCTTC. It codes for CASIPGLQRISYNEQFF.

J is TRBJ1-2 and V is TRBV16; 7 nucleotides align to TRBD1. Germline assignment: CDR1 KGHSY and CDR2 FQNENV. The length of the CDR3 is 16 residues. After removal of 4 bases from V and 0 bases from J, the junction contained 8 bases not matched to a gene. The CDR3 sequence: CASSRDRQGSNYGYTF. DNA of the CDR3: TGTGCCAGCAGCCGCGATAGACAGGGTTCTAACTATGGCTACACCTTC.